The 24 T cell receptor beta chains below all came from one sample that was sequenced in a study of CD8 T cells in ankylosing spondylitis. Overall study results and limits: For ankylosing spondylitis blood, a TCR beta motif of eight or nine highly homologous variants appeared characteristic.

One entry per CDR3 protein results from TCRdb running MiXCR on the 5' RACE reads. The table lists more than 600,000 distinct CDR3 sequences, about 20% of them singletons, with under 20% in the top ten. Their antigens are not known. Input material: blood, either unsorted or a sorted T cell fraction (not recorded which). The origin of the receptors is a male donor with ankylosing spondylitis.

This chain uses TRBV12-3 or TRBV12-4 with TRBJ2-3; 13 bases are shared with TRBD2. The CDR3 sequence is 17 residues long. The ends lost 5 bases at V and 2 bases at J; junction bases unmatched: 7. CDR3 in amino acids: CASSTTSGGAPTDTQYF. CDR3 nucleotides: TGTGCCAGCAGTACCACTAGCGGGGGGGCTCCCACAGATACGCAGTATTTT.

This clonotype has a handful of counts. This chain's CDR3 is CASSQLAGPSTEAFF. The DNA of the CDR3 is TGTGCCAGCAGCCAACTTGCAGGGCCCAGCACTGAAGCTTTCTTT. The chain carries TRBV4-2 and TRBJ1-1, with D perhaps TRBD1 (5 bases). CDR1 and CDR2 (germline): LGHNA, YNFKEQ. V lost 2 bases and J lost 4, with 14 bases in between. The CDR3 extends over 15 amino acids.

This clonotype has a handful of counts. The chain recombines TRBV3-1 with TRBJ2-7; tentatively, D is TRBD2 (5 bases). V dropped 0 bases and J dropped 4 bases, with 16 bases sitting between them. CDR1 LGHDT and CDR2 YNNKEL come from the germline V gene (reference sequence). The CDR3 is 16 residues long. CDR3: CASSQDHFRSGYEQYF. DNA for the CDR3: TGTGCCAGCAGCCAAGATCATTTTCGGAGCGGATACGAGCAGTACTTC.

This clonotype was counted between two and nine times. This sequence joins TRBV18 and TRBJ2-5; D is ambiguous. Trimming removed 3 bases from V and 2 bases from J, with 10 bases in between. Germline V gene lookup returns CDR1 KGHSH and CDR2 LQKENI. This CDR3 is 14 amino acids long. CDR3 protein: CASSPMVGQETQYF. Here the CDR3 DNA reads TGTGCCAGCTCACCGATGGTGGGACAAGAGACCCAGTACTTC.

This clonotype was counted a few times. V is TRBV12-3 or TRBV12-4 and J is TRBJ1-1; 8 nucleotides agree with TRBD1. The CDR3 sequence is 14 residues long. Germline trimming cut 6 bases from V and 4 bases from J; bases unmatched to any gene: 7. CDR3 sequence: CASRTDRGSTEAFF. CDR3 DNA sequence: TGTGCCAGCAGAACCGACAGGGGAAGCACTGAAGCTTTCTTT.

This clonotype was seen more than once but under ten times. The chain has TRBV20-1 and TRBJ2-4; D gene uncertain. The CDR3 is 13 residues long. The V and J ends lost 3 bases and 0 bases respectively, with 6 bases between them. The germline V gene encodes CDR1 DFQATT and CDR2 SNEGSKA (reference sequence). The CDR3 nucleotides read TGCAGTGCTAGTTCCCGAGCCAAAAACATTCAGTACTTC. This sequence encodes CSASSRAKNIQYF.

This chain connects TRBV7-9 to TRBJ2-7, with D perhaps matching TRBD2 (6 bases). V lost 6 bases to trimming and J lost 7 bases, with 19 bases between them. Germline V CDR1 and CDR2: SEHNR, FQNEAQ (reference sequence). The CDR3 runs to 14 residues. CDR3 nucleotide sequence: TGTGCCAGCAGTGGAGAGGAGGGGTCGGGGGAGCAGTACTTC. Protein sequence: CASSGEEGSGEQYF. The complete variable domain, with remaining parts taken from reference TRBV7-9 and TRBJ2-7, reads DTGVSQNPRHKITKRGQNVTFRCDPISEHNRLYWYRQTLGQGPEFLTYFQNEAQLEKSRLLSDRFSAERPKGSFSTLEIQRTEQGDSAMYLCASSGEEGSGEQYFGPGTRLTVT.

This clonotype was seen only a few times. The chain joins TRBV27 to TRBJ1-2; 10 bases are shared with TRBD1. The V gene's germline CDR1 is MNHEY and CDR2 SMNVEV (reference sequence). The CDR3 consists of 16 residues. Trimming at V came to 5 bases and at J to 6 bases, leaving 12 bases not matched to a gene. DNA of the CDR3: TGTGCCAGCAGTCCCTATCGGCCGGGACAGGGGAATGGCTACACCTTC. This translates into CASSPYRPGQGNGYTF.

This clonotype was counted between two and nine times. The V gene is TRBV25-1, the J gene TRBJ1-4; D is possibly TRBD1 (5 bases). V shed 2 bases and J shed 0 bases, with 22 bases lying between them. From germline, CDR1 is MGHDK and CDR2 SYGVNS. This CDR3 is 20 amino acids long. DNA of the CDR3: TGTGCCAGCAGTGAACCAACACTGGGACGCAGGGAGGCAACTAATGAAAAACTGTTTTTT. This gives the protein CASSEPTLGRREATNEKLFF.

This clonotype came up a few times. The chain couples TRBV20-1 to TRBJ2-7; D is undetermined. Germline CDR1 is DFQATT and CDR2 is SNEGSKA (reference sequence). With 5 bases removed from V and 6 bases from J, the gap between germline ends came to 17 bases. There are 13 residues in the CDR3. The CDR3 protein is CSAPPYLEGEQYF. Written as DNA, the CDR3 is TGCAGTGCTCCCCCCTATTTGGAAGGCGAGCAGTACTTC.

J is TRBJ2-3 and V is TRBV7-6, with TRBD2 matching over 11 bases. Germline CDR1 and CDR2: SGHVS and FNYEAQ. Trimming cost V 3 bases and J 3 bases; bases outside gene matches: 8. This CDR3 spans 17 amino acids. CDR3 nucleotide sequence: TGTGCCAGCAGCTTCTCAAATGGACTAGCGGGTACAGATACGCAGTATTTT. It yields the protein CASSFSNGLAGTDTQYF.

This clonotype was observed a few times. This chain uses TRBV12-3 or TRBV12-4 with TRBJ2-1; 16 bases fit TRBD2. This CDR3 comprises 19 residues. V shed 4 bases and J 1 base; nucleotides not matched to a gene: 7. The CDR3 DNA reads TGTGCCAGCAGTTCGCCGGGACTAGCGGGGGGGCAATCCTACAATGAGCAGTTCTTC. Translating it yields CASSSPGLAGGQSYNEQFF.

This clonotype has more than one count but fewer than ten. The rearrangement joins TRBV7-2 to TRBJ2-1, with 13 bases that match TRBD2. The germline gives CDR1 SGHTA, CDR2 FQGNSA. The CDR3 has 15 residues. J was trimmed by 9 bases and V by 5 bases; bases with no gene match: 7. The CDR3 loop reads CASSRTSGGAAEQFF. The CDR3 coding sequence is TGTGCCAGCAGCCGAACTAGCGGGGGGGCCGCTGAGCAGTTCTTC.

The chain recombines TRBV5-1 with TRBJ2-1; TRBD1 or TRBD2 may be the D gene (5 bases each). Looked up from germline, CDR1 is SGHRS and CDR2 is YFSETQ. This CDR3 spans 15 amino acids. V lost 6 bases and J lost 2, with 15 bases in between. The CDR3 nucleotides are TGCGCCAGCACCCTAGCAGAGGGACCCTACAATGAGCAGTTCTTC. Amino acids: CASTLAEGPYNEQFF.

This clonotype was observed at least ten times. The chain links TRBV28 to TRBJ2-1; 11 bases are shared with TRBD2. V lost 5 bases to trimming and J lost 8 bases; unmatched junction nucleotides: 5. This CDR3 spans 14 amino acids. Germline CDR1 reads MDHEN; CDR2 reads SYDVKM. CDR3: CASSGLAGFDEQFF. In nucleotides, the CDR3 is TGTGCCAGCAGTGGACTAGCGGGCTTTGATGAGCAGTTCTTC. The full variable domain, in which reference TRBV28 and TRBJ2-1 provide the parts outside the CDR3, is DVKVTQSSRYLVKRTGEKVFLECVQDMDHENMFWYRQDPGLGLRLIYFSYDVKMKEKGDIPEGYSVSREKKERFSLILESASTNQTSMYLCASSGLAGFDEQFFGPGTRLTVL.

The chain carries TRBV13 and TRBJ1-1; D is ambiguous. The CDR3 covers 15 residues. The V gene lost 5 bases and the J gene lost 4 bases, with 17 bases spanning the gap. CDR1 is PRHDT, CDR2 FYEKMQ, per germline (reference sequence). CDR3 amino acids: CASSLQGPLGTEAFF. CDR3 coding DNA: TGTGCCAGCAGCCTACAAGGACCCCTGGGCACTGAAGCTTTCTTT. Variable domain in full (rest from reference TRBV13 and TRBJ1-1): AAGVIQSPRHLIKEKRETATLKCYPIPRHDTVYWYQQGPGQDPQFLISFYEKMQSDKGSIPDRFSAQQFSDYHSELNMSSLELGDSALYFCASSLQGPLGTEAFFGQGTRLTVV.

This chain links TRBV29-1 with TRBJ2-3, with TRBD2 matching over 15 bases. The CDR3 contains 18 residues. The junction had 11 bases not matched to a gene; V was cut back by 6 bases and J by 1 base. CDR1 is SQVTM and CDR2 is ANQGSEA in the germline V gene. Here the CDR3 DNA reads TGCAGCGTACCGGACGGGACTAGCGGGGGGATACGCACAGATACGCAGTATTTT. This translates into CSVPDGTSGGIRTDTQYF.

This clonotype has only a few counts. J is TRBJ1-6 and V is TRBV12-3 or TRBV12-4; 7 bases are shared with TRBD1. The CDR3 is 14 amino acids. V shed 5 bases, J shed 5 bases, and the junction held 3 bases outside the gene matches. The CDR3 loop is CASSQGQNNSPLHF. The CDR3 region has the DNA TGTGCCAGCAGTCAGGGACAGAATAATTCACCCCTCCACTTT.

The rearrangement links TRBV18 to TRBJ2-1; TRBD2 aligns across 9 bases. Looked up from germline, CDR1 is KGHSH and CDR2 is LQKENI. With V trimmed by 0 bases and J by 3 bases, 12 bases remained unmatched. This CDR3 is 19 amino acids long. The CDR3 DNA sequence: TGTGCCAGCTCACCACCCCCCCTTTTAGCGGGGGTTATCTACAATGAGCAGTTCTTC. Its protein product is CASSPPPLLAGVIYNEQFF. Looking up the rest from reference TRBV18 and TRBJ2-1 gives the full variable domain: NAGVMQNPRHLVRRRGQEARLRCSPMKGHSHVYWYRQLPEEGLKFMVYLQKENIIDESGMPKERFSAEFPKEGPSILRIQQVVRGDSAAYFCASSPPPLLAGVIYNEQFFGPGTRLTVL.

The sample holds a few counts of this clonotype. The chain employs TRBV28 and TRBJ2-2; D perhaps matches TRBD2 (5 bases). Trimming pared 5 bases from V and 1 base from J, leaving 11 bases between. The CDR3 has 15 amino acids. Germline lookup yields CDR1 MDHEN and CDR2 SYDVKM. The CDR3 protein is CASSMEVWNTGELFF. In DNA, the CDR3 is TGTGCCAGCAGTATGGAGGTCTGGAACACCGGGGAGCTGTTTTTT.

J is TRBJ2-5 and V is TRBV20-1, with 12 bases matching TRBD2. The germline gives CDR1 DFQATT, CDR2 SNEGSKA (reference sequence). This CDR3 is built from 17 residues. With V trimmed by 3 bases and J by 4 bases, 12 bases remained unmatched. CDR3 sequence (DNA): TGCAGTGCTAGCATACTAGCGGGGGGCCGGGCTGGAGAGACCCAGTACTTC. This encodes CSASILAGGRAGETQYF.

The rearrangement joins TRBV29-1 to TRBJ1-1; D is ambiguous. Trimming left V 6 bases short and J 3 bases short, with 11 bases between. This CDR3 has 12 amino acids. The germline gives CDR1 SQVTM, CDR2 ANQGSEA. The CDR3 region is CSVRGGDTEAFF. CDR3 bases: TGCAGCGTGCGGGGTGGGGACACTGAAGCTTTCTTT.

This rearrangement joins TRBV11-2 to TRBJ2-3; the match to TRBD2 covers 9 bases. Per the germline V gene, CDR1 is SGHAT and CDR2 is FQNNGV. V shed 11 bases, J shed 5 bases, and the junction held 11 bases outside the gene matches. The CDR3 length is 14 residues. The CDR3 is CASSAGGPGDTQYF. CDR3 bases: TGTGCCTCGTCGGCGGGGGGGCCGGGAGATACGCAGTATTTT.

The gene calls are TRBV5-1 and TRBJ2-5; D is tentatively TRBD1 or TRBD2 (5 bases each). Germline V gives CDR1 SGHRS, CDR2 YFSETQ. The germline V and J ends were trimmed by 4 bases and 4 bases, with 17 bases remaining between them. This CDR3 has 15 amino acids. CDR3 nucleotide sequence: TGCGCCAGCAGCCAGGACACTTCCGAGGGAGAGACCCAGTACTTC. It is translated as CASSQDTSEGETQYF. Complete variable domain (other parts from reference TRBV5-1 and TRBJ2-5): KAGVTQTPRYLIKTRGQQVTLSCSPISGHRSVSWYQQTPGQGLQFLFEYFSETQRNKGNFPGRFSGRQFSNSRSEMNVSTLELGDSALYLCASSQDTSEGETQYFGPGTRLLVL.